This T cell receptor (beta chain) was sequenced in a study of T cell changes during pregnancy in multiple sclerosis. Trimming removed 3 bases from V and 1 base from J; junction bases left unmatched: 3. The CDR3 extends over 14 amino acids. Germline V CDR1 and CDR2: SGDLS, YYNGEE. The method was immunoSEQ multiplex PCR; TCRdb's version includes in-frame clones alone and lacks a portion of them. The sample yields 20,000 to 25,000 clones, approximately 90% seen once. Sequencing was performed on CD8+ T cells from peripheral blood mononuclear cells, taken in the first trimester of pregnancy. The TCR originated in a female donor with multiple sclerosis, enrolled in a pregnancy study. The rearrangement joins TRBV9 to TRBJ1-2; 7 nucleotides line up with TRBD1. The CDR3 DNA reads TGTGCCAGCAGCGCGGGACAGATTAACTATGGCTACACCTTC. It specifies CASSAGQINYGYTF.